This record looks at one T cell receptor beta chain sequence and its context. Only one count was recorded for this clone. It has no known antigen specificity. The input lacks base qualities; no much larger clone sits a single base away. The time point label of this sample denotes: cells obtained before transplantation from donor or recipient. CD3+CD4+ and CD3+CD8+ populations were FACS-sorted from unstimulated pre-transplant donor and recipient cells taken from spleen or lymph nodes. V lost 1 base and J lost 6 bases; the stretch between them is 16 bases long. The CDR1 and CDR2 encoded by the germline V gene are MGHRA and YSYEKL. CDR3 length: 17 amino acids, cysteine to phenylalanine. The sequence is cut down to CDR3 DNA, 51 bases in frame from base 1. This sample stems from a study of graft-versus-host responses after intestinal transplantation listed by TCRdb under 2021. Background on the whole study: Multivisceral, liver-intestinal, or isolated intestinal transplants were received by the recipients. Every recipient was given anti-thymocyte globulin induction, then maintenance tacrolimus and steroids for approximately 3 years. Graft-versus-host and host-versus-graft alloreactive T cell clones were tracked in the graft, circulation and bone marrow after intestinal transplantation using bulk TCR-beta CDR3 sequencing. Alloreactive clones were identified by sequencing pre-transplant mixed lymphocyte reaction products and comparing them with unstimulated pre-transplant donor and recipient T cells. A cohort of 20 to 25 intestinal transplant recipients, including one retransplant, was enrolled, and 3 patients lacking pretransplant specimens were excluded. Donor T cell macrochimerism was defined as a peak of at least 4% donor T cells among recipient peripheral blood mononuclear cells. Rather than being sequenced by the commercial service, samples from a few later patients were sequenced in-house on an Illumina MiSeq and processed with MiXCR. Results and caveats for the whole study, not just this receptor: In the allografts of patients with donor T cell macrochimerism, GvH to HvG T cell clonal ratios were high. Peak levels of circulating GvH clones were associated with declines in HvG clones early after transplant. GvH clones were found in recipient bone marrow, and some of the GvH clones appeared earlier in ileal mucosa or blood, which is consistent with an intestinal mucosal origin. The conclusions were limited by the relatively low number and heterogeneity of the intestinal transplant patients.

Library preparation used the immunoSEQ multiplex PCR assay. In most patients, genomic DNA was isolated using the Qiagen DNeasy Blood and Tissue Kit and sent frozen to Adaptive Biotechnologies for TCR sequencing. For most patients, high-throughput TCR-beta CDR3 sequencing of genomic DNA was performed by Adaptive Biotechnologies. As for the authors' bioinformatics: Adaptive's ImmunoSEQ software supplied the TCR sequencing data for 15 to 20 patients, while MiXCR and VDJtools were used to process a few other patients. To correct CD4 versus CD8 sorting errors, any sequence found in both subsets at a frequency ratio below 5:1 was removed. CDR3 nucleotide sequences shared by donor and recipient were removed because the origin of these sequences could not be assigned. To count as alloreactive, a clone needed at least 2-fold expansion over unstimulated cells and a minimum CFSE-low frequency of 0.002% (template counts) or 0.001% (read counts). Clones detected in sequenced pre-transplant spleen, lymph node, or MLR CFSE-low populations of the donor or recipient were defined as mappable. The cumulative frequency of alloreactive clones was calculated as a percentage of all sequences, weighted by copy number. The clones in this table, taken by TCRdb from immuneACCESS, are in-frame only. Not every clone is retained; where verified, under half of the shortfall comes from an unresolved V gene, and the cause of the rest is unknown. V, J and clone size are those of that table, while D and trimming were read from the DNA. Here the sample has roughly 89,000 clones; 80% to 95% occur a single time. The leading ten clones occupy around 0.15% of the sample.

Sequences were derived from unstimulated CD4+ T cells sorted from spleen or lymph node cells, sampled before intestinal transplant. The sequence was obtained from a human donor who received an intestinal transplant. Recombination connected TRBV4-1 to TRBJ1-6, with TRBD1 tentatively as D gene (5 bases match). The bases are TGCGCCAGCAGCCAAGGTTGGCGCGGGACTGCTAATTCACCCCTCCACTTT. Its translation is CASSQGWRGTANSPLHF.